This TCR beta chain came from a study of yellow fever vaccine responses in identical twins. Study-level results: Reportedly, twins' vaccine T cell responses looked partly convergent and partly personalized.

Remarks on this clonotype: Its antigen is undetermined.

One entry per CDR3 protein results from TCRdb running MiXCR on the RT-PCR reads. The data show approximately 6,900 distinct CDR3 sequences, less than 90% seen once. With 3 bases clipped from V and 4 bases from J, the junction kept 4 bases outside the gene matches. Germline V gives CDR1 SGHAT, CDR2 FQNNGV. The CDR3 has 15 amino acids. This receptor was identified in a young woman who received the yellow fever vaccine. The rearrangement links TRBV11-2 to TRBJ2-3, with TRBD2 matching 10 bases. Sample: T cells from blood (PBMCs), unsorted or a sorted subset (not recorded which), taken before or after yellow fever vaccination (not recorded which). In DNA form, the CDR3 reads TGTGCCAGCAGCTTTGGCCTAGCGGGGGCAGATACGCAGTATTTT. Amino acid sequence: CASSFGLAGADTQYF.